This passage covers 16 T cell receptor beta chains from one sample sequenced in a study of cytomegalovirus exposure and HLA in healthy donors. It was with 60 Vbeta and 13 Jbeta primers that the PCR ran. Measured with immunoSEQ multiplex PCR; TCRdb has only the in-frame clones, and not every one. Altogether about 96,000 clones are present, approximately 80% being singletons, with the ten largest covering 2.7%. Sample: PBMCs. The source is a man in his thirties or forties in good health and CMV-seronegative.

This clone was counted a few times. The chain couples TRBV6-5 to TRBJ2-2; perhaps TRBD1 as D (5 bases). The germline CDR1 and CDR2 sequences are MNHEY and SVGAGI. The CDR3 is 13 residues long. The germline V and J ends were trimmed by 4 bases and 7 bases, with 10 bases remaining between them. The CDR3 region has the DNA TGTGCCAGCAGTTTACAGGAAGTCGGGGAGCTGTTTTTT. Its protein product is CASSLQEVGELFF.

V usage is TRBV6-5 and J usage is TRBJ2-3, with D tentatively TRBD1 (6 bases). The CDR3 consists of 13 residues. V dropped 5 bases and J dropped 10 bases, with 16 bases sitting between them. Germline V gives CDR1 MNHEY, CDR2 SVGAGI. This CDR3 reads CASSTQGIGPQYF. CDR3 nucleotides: TGTGCCAGCAGTACACAGGGAATCGGCCCGCAGTATTTT.

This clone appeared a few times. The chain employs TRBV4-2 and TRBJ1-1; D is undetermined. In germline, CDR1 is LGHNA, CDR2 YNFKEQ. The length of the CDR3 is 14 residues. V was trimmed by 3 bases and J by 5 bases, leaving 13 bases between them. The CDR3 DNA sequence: TGTGCCAGCAGCCAGCCCCACCCCGGGACTGAAGCTTTCTTT. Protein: CASSQPHPGTEAFF.

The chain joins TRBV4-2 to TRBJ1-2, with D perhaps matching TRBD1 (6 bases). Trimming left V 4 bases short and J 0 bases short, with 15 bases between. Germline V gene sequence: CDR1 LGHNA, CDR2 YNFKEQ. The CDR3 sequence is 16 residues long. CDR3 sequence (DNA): TGTGCCAGCAGCCCCCCCCGACAGGCGGCTAACTATGGCTACACCTTC. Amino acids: CASSPPRQAANYGYTF.

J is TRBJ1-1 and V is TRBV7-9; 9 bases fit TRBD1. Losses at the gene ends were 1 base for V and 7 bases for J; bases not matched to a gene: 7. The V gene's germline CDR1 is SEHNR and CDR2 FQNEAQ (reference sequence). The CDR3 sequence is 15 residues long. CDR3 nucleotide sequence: TGTGCCAGCAGCTTAGGGGGACAGGGCTGGGGTGAAGCTTTCTTT. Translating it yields CASSLGGQGWGEAFF.

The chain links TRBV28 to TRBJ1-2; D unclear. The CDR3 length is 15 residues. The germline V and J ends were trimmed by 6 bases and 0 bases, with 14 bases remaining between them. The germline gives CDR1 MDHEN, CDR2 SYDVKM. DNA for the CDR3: TGTGCCAGCAGGCCAGCCGGAGGGACTAACTATGGCTACACCTTC. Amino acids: CASRPAGGTNYGYTF.

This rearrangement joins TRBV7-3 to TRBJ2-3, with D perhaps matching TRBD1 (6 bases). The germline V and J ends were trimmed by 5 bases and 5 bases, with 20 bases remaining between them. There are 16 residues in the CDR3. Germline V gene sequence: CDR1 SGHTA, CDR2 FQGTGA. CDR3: CASSPGDRQLGDTQYF. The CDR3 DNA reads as TGTGCCAGCAGCCCAGGGGATCGCCAGCTTGGAGATACGCAGTATTTT.

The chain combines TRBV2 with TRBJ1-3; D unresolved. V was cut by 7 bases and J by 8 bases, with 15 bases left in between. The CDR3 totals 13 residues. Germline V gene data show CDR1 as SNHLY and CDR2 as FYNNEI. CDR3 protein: CASTGNVQDTIYF. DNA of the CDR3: TGTGCCAGCACAGGAAACGTGCAGGACACCATATATTTT.

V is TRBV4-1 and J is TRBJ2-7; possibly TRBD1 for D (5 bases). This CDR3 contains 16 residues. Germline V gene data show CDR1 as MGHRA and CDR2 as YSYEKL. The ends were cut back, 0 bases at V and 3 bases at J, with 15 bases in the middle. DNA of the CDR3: TGCGCCAGCAGCCAAGATCCCCCAGACAGATACTACGAGCAGTACTTC. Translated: CASSQDPPDRYYEQYF.

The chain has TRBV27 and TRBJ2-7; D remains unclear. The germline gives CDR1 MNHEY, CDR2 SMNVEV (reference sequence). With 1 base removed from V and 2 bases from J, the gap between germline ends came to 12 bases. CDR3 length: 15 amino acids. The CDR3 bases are TGTGCCAGCAGTTTATATTTGGGCAGGCCCTACGAGCAGTACTTC. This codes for CASSLYLGRPYEQYF.

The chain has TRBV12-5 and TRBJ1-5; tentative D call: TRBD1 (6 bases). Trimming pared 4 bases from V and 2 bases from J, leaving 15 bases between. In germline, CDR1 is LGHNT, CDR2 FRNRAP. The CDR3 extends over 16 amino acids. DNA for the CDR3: TGTGCTAGTGGTTCCGACGGACAGATCGGCAATCAGCCCCAGCATTTT. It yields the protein CASGSDGQIGNQPQHF.

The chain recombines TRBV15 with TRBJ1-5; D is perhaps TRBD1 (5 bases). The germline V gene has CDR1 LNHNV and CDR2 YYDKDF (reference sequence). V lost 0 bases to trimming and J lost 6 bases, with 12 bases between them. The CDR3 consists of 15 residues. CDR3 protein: CATSRDGTLGQPQHF. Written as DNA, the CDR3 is TGTGCCACCAGCAGAGACGGGACTTTGGGTCAGCCCCAGCATTTT.

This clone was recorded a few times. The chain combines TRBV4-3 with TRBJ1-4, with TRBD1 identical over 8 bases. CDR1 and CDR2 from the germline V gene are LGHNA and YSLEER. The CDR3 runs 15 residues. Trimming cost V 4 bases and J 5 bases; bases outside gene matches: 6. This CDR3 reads CASSLGQGRNEKLFF. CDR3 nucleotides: TGCGCCAGCAGCCTCGGACAGGGACGAAATGAAAAACTGTTTTTT.

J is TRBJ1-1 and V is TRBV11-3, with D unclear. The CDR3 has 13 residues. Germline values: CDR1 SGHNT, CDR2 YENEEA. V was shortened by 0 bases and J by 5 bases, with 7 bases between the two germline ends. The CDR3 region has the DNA TGTGCCAGCAGCTTAGATCCCACAACTGAAGCTTTCTTT. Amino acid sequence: CASSLDPTTEAFF. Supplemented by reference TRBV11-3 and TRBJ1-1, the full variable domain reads EAGVVQSPRYKIIEKKQPVAFWCNPISGHNTLYWYLQNLGQGPELLIRYENEEAVDDSQLPKDRFSAERLKGVDSTLKIQPAELGDSAVYLCASSLDPTTEAFFGQGTRLTVV.

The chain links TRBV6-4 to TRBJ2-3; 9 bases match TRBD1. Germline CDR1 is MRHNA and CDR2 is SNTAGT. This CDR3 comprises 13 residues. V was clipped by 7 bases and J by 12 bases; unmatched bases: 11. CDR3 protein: CASTDGGTGPQYF. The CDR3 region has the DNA TGTGCCAGCACCGACGGGGGGACAGGGCCCCAGTATTTT.

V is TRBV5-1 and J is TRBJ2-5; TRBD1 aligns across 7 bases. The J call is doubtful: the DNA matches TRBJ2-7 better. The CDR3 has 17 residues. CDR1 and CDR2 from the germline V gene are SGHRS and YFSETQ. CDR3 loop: CASSKTPPGQTTYEQYF. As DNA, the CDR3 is TGCGCCAGCAGCAAAACGCCTCCGGGACAGACAACCTACGAGCAGTACTTC.